The next 8 T cell receptor beta chains were all read from a single sample in a study of human T cells and chemical hapten exposure (dated by TCRdb to about 2021). The method was RACE. The instrument given in TCRdb is NextSeq 500. In-frame beta chains were kept once TCRdb had trimmed the public reads at Q25 with fastp and called clones with MiXCR. Merged by CDR3 protein, the rows form single entries marked with the most common genes and DNA. The sample table lists about 51,000 distinct CDR3 sequences, around 9.4% of them with a count of one. The top ten clones comprise 14% of the sample. The sample's time point label is to be understood as: pre-sensitization, week 0. What the treatment or condition label conveys for this sample: therapeutic diphenylcyclopropenone sensitization with weekly scalp DPC. The sample consisted of whole blood, taken in connection with sensitization to the hapten diphenylcyclopropenone (DPC). The receptors here all came from a middle-aged woman with alopecia areata. Some clones in this sample may be carry-over from other donors' samples.

The chain links TRBV9 to TRBJ2-1, with 11 bases lining up with TRBD2. Germline CDR1 and CDR2: SGDLS and YYNGEE. The ends lost 5 bases at V and 3 bases at J; junction bases unmatched: 7. This CDR3 region has 16 residues. CDR3 region: CASSALGLAGYNEQFF. The CDR3 nucleotides are TGTGCCAGCAGTGCCCTAGGACTAGCGGGCTACAATGAGCAGTTCTTC. Full variable domain (missing parts from reference TRBV9 and TRBJ2-1): DSGVTQTPKHLITATGQRVTLRCSPRSGDLSVYWYQQSLDQGLQFLIQYYNGEERAKGNILERFSAQQFPDLHSELNLSSLELGDSALYFCASSALGLAGYNEQFFGPGTRLTVL.

This clonotype was counted at least ten times. V and J are TRBV5-1 and TRBJ2-7; D unclear. There are 13 residues in the CDR3. Trimming took off 4 bases at V and 6 bases at J, with 14 bases between the two ends. CDR1 is SGHRS and CDR2 is YFSETQ in the germline V gene. The DNA of the CDR3 is TGCGCCAGCAGCACCTCTACCGCCGGCGAGCAGTACTTC. As protein: CASSTSTAGEQYF.

This clonotype was detected many times. This chain links TRBV7-6 with TRBJ1-1; 8 bases fit TRBD1. There are 13 residues in the CDR3. V gave up 5 bases and J gave up 6 bases; unmatched junction bases: 5. Looked up from germline, CDR1 is SGHVS and CDR2 is FNYEAQ. CDR3 residues: CASSHVQGAEAFF. The CDR3 nucleotides are TGTGCCAGCAGCCACGTACAGGGGGCTGAAGCTTTCTTT.

In its sample, this clonotype was seen many times. V usage is TRBV28 and J usage is TRBJ1-1, with D possibly matching TRBD1 (5 bases). The CDR3 runs 14 residues. CDR1 and CDR2 (germline): MDHEN, SYDVKM. Trimming took off 5 bases at V and 4 bases at J, with 14 bases between the two ends. The CDR3 loop is CASSMGVGGTEAFF. In DNA form, the CDR3 reads TGTGCCAGCAGTATGGGGGTCGGGGGCACTGAAGCTTTCTTT.

This clonotype was seen repeatedly, ten times or more. V and J are TRBV27 and TRBJ2-3, with unresolved D. The CDR3 loop spans 15 amino acids. The germline V gene has CDR1 MNHEY and CDR2 SMNVEV (reference sequence). V was clipped by 0 bases and J by 2 bases, with 9 bases between them. CDR3 nucleotides: TGTGCCAGCAGTTTATCGTGGATAGCCACAGATACGCAGTATTTT. Translation: CASSLSWIATDTQYF.

This clonotype was found many times. This chain joins TRBV12-3 or TRBV12-4 and TRBJ2-3, with D tentatively TRBD2 (7 bases). The V gene lost 3 bases and the J gene lost 1 base, with 17 bases spanning the gap. This CDR3 has 17 amino acids. The CDR3 sequence is CASSFIRGAGGTDTQYF. Here the CDR3 DNA reads TGTGCCAGCAGTTTTATACGGGGGGCCGGAGGCACAGATACGCAGTATTTT.

Many counts were recorded for this clonotype. V gene TRBV7-8 combines with J gene TRBJ1-5; D remains ambiguous. The germline V gene encodes CDR1 SGHVS and CDR2 FQNEAQ. This CDR3 region has 14 residues. V was cut by 1 base and J by 3 bases, with 7 bases left in between. CDR3 sequence reads: CASSLESLNQPQHF. The CDR3 DNA sequence: TGTGCCAGCAGCTTAGAATCCCTCAATCAGCCCCAGCATTTT.

This clonotype came up many times. The chain combines TRBV5-1 with TRBJ2-7; the D is unclear. Germline CDR1 reads SGHRS; CDR2 reads YFSETQ. The germline V and J ends were trimmed by 1 base and 2 bases, with 10 bases remaining between them. The CDR3 length is 14 residues. CDR3 bases: TGCGCCAGCAGCTTGATTGTGTCACCCTACGAGCAGTACTTC. Translating gives CASSLIVSPYEQYF.